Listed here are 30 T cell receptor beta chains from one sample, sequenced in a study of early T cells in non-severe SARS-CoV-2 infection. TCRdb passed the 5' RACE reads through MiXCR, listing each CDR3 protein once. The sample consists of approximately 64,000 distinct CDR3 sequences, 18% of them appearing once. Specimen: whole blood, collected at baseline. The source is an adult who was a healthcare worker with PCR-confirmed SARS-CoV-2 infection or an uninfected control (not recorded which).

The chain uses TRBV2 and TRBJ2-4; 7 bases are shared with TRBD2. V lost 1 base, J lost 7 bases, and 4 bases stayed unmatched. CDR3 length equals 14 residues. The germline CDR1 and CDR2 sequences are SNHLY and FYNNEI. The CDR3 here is CASSEGLRGNIQYF. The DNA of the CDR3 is TGTGCCAGCAGTGAAGGTTTGCGGGGGAACATTCAGTACTTC.

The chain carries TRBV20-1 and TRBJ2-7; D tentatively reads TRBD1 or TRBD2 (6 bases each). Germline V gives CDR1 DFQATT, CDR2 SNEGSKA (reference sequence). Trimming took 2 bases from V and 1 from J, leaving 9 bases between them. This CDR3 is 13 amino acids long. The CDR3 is CSARLGGSYEQYF. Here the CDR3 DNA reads TGCAGTGCTAGATTAGGGGGGTCCTACGAGCAGTACTTC.

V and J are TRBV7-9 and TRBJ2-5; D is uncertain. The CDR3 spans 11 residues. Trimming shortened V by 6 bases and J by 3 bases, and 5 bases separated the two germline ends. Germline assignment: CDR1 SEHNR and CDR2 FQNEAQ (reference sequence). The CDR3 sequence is CASSQKETQYF. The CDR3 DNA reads TGTGCCAGCAGTCAGAAAGAGACCCAGTACTTC.

CDR3 amino acids: CASSRTSGAIRQETQYF. The DNA for the CDR3 is TGTGCCAGCAGCAGGACTAGCGGGGCCATCCGCCAAGAGACCCAGTACTTC. V and J are TRBV6-1 and TRBJ2-5, with 12 bases that match TRBD2. This CDR3 comprises 17 residues. Losses at the gene ends were 6 bases for V and 1 base for J; bases not matched to a gene: 9. The germline V gene encodes CDR1 MNHNS and CDR2 SASEGT.

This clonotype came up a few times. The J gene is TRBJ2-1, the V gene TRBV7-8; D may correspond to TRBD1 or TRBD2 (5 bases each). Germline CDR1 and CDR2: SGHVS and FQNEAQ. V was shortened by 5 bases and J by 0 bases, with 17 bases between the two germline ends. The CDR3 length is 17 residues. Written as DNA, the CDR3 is TGTGCCAGCAGCCCCCTACCGGGACCAGGCTCCTACAATGAGCAGTTCTTC. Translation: CASSPLPGPGSYNEQFF.

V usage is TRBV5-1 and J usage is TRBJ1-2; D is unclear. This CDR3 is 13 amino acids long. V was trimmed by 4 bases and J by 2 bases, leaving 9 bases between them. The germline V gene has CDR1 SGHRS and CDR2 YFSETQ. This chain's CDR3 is CASSRDQNYGYTF. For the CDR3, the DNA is TGCGCCAGCAGCCGGGATCAGAACTATGGCTACACCTTC.

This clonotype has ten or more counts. CDR3 loop: CASSLVSRTTGELFF. As DNA, the CDR3 is TGTGCCAGCAGCTTAGTCTCAAGAACCACCGGGGAGCTGTTTTTT. The V and J genes are TRBV11-2 and TRBJ2-2; D is ambiguous. Trimming removed 1 base from V and 4 bases from J, with 10 bases in between. The CDR3 is 15 amino acids. Germline V gene data show CDR1 as SGHAT and CDR2 as FQNNGV.

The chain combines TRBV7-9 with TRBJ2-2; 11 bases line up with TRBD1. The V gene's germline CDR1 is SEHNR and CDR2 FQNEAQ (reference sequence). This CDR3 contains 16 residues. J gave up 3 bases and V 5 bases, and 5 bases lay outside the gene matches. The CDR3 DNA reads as TGTGCCAGCAGCCCGGGGGGACAGGGGGACACCGGGGAGCTGTTTTTT. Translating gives CASSPGGQGDTGELFF. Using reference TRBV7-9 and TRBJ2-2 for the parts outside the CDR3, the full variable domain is DTGVSQNPRHKITKRGQNVTFRCDPISEHNRLYWYRQTLGQGPEFLTYFQNEAQLEKSRLLSDRFSAERPKGSFSTLEIQRTEQGDSAMYLCASSPGGQGDTGELFFGEGSRLTVL.

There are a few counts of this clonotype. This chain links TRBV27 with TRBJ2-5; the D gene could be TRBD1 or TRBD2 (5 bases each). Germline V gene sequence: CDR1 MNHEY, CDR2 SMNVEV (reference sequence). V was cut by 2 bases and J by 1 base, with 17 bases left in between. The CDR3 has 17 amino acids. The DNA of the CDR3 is TGTGCCAGCAGTTTAGCGTCCCCCGGGACCGTCCAAGAGACCCAGTACTTC. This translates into CASSLASPGTVQETQYF.

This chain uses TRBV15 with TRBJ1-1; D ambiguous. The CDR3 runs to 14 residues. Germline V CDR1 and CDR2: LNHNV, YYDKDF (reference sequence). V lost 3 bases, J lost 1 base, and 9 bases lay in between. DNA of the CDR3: TGTGCCACCAGCAGTGACGTGGGGAACACTGAAGCTTTCTTT. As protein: CATSSDVGNTEAFF.

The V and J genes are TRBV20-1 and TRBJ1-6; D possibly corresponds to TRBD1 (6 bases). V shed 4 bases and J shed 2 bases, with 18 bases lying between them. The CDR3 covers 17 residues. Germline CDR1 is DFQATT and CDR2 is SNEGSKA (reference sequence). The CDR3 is CSATLSTDSPYNSPLHF. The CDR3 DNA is TGCAGTGCTACCCTCTCAACGGACAGTCCCTATAATTCACCCCTCCACTTT.

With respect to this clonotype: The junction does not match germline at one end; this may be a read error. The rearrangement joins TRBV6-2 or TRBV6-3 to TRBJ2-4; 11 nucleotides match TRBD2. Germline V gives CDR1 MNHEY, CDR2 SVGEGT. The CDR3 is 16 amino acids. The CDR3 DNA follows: TGTGCCAGCAGTCACCTACTAGCGGGAGTCGAAAACATTCGGTACTTC. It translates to CASSHLLAGVENIRYF.

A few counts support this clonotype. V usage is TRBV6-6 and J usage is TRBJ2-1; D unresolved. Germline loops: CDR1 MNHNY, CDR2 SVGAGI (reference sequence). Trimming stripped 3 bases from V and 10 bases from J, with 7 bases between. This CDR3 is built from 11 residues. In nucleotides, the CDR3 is TGTGCCAGCAGTTATCTGTTAGAGCAGTTCTTC. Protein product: CASSYLLEQFF.

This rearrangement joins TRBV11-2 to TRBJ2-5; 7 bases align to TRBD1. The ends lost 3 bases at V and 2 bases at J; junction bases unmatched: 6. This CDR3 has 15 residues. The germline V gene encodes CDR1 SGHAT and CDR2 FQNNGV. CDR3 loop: CASSFFPGQQETQYF. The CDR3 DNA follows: TGTGCCAGCAGCTTTTTTCCGGGACAGCAAGAGACCCAGTACTTC.

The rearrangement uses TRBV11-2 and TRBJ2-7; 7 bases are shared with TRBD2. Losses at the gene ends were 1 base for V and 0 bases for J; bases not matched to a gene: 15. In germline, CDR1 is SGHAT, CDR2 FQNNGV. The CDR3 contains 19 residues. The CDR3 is CASSLVAGWNQAVSYEQYF. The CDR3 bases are TGTGCCAGCAGCTTAGTAGCGGGCTGGAACCAGGCCGTCTCCTACGAGCAGTACTTC.

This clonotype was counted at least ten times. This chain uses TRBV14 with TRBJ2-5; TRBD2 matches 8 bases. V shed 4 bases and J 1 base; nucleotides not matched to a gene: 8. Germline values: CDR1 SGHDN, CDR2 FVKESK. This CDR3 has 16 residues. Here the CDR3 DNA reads TGTGCCAGCAGCCGCCCCAGCGGGAGACTCCAAGAGACCCAGTACTTC. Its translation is CASSRPSGRLQETQYF.

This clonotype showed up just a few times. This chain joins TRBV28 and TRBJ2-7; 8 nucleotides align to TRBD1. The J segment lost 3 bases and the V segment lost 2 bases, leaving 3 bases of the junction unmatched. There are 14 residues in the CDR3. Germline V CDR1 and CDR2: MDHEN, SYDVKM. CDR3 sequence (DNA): TGTGCCAGCAGTTTAGCAGGGGGCGTCTACGAGCAGTACTTC. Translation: CASSLAGGVYEQYF.

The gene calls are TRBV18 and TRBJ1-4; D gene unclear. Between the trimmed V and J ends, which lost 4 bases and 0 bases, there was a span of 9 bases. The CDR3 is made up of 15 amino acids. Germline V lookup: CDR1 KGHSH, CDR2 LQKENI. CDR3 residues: CASSLQAATNEKLFF. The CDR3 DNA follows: TGTGCCAGCTCACTCCAGGCAGCAACTAATGAAAAACTGTTTTTT. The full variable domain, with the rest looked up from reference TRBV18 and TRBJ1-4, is NAGVMQNPRHLVRRRGQEARLRCSPMKGHSHVYWYRQLPEEGLKFMVYLQKENIIDESGMPKERFSAEFPKEGPSILRIQQVVRGDSAAYFCASSLQAATNEKLFFGSGTQLSVL.

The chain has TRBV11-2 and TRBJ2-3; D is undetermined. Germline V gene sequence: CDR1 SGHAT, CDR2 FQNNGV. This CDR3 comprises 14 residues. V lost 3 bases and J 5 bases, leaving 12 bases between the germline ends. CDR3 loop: CASSLFRVGDTQYF. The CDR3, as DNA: TGTGCCAGCAGCTTGTTTCGGGTCGGAGATACGCAGTATTTT. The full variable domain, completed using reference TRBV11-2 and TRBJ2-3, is EAGVAQSPRYKIIEKRQSVAFWCNPISGHATLYWYQQILGQGPKLLIQFQNNGVVDDSQLPKDRFSAERLKGVDSTLKIQPAKLEDSAVYLCASSLFRVGDTQYFGPGTRLTVL.

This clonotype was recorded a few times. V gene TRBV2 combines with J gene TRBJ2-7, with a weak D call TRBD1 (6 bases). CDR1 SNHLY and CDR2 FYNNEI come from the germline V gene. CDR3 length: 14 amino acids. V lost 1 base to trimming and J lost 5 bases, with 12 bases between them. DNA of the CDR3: TGTGCCAGCAGTGAAGACAGGGTTAGTGACGAGCAGTACTTC. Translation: CASSEDRVSDEQYF.

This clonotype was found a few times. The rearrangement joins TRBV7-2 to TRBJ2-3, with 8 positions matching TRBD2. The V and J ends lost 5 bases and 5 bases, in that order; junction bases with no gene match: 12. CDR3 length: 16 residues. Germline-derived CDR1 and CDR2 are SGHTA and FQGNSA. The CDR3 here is CASSRTLPSGGDTQYF. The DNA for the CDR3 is TGTGCCAGCAGCCGCACGTTGCCAAGCGGGGGAGATACGCAGTATTTT.

The CDR3 DNA reads as TGCAGTGCTCCCGGGGTGGGGGCGCGGAGCAATCAGCCCCAGCATTTT. Translated: CSAPGVGARSNQPQHF. The chain recombines TRBV20-1 with TRBJ1-5; tentative D call: TRBD1 (6 bases). The CDR3 is 16 residues long. Deletions cut 5 bases from V and 1 base from J, with 18 bases between. The V gene's germline CDR1 is DFQATT and CDR2 SNEGSKA (reference sequence).

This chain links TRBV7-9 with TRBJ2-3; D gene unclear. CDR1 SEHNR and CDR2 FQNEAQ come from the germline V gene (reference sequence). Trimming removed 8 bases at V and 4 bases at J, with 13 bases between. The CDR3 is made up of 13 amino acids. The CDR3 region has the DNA TGTGCCAGCGGGTCTAAGGTTTCAGATACGCAGTATTTT. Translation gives CASGSKVSDTQYF.

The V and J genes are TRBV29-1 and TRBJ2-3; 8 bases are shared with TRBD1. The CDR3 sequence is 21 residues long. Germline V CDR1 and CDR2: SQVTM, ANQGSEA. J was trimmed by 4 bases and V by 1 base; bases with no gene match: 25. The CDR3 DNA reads TGCAGCGTTGAAGTTCTACGAGGGACAGGCCTGCAGGGTTTTAGCCCAGATACGCAGTATTTT. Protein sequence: CSVEVLRGTGLQGFSPDTQYF.

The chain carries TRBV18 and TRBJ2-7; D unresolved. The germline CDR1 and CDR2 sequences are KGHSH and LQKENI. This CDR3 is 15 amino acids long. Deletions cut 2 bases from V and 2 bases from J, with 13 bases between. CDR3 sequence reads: CASSPSAADPYEQYF. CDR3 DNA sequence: TGTGCCAGCTCACCATCGGCGGCGGACCCCTACGAGCAGTACTTC. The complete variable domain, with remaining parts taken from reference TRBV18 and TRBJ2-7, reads NAGVMQNPRHLVRRRGQEARLRCSPMKGHSHVYWYRQLPEEGLKFMVYLQKENIIDESGMPKERFSAEFPKEGPSILRIQQVVRGDSAAYFCASSPSAADPYEQYFGPGTRLTVT.

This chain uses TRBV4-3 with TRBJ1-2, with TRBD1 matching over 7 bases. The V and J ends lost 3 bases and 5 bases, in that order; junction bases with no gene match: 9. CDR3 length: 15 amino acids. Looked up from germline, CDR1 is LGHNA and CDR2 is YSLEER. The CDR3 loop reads CASSQTRDRVYGYTF. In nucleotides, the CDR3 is TGCGCCAGCAGCCAGACACGGGACAGAGTTTATGGCTACACCTTC.

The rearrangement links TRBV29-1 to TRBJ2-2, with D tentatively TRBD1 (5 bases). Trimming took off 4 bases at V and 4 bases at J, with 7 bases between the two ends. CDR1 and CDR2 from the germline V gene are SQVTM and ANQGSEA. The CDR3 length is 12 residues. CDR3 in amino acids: CSVARATGELFF. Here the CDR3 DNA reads TGCAGCGTTGCCAGGGCCACCGGGGAGCTGTTTTTT.

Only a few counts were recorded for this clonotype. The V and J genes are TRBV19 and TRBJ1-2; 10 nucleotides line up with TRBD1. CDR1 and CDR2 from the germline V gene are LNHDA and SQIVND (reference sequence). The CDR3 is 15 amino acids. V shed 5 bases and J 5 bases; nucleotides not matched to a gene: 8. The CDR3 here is CASSPPGQGPYGYTF. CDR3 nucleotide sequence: TGTGCCAGTAGTCCTCCGGGACAGGGGCCATATGGCTACACCTTC.

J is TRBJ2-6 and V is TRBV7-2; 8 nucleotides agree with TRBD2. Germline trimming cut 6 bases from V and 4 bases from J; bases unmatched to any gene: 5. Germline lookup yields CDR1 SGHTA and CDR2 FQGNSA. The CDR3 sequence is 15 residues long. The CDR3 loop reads CASRTGTRGANVLTF. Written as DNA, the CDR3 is TGTGCCAGCAGAACCGGGACTAGGGGGGCCAACGTCCTGACTTTC. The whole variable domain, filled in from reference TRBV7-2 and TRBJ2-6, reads GAGVSQSPSNKVTEKGKDVELRCDPISGHTALYWYRQSLGQGLEFLIYFQGNSAPDKSGLPSDRFSAERTGGSVSTLTIQRTQQEDSAVYLCASRTGTRGANVLTFGAGSRLTVL.

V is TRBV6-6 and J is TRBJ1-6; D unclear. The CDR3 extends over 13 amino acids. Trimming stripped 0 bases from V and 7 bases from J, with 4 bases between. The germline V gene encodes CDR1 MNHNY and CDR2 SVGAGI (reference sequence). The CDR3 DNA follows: TGTGCCAGCAGTTACTCTGAGAATTCACCCCTCCACTTT. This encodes CASSYSENSPLHF.